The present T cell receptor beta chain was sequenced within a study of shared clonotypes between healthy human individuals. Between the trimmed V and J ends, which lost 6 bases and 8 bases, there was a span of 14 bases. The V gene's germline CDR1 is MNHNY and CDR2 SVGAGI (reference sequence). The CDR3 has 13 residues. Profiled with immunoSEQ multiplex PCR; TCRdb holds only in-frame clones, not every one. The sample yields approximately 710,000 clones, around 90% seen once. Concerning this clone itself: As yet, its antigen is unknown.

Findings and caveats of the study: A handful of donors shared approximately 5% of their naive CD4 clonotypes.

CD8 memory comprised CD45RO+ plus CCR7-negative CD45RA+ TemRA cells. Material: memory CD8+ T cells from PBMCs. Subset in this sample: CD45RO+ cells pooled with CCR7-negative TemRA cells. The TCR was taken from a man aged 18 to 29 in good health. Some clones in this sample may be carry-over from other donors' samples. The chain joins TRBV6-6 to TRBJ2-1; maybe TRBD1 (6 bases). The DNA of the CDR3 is TGTGCCAGCAGCCCACGGGACACCCATGAGCAGTTCTTC. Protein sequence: CASSPRDTHEQFF.